Listed below are T cell receptor beta chains from one sample, sequenced in a study of somatic mutations in cytotoxic T cells in rheumatoid arthritis. Sequencing used immunoSEQ multiplex PCR; TCRdb keeps in-frame clones, though not all of them. Among about 15,000 clones listed, about nine tenths were seen once. The sequenced sample consisted of CD4+ T cells sorted from blood. These receptors were collected from a man in his 70s with rheumatoid arthritis. Both conserved end residues are part of each CDR3. Fields, in order: clone size, D gene, V gene, J gene, CDR3 protein, CDR3 DNA. The D gene is left open where the match is weak. Clone size is not always given. Where it is, it says once, few, many or a class for expanded clones.

abundance: -
d_gene: TRBD2
v_gene: TRBV7-9
j_gene: TRBJ2-7
CDR3aa: CASSLALAGERNEQYF
CDR3nt: TGTGCCAGCAGCTTAGCCTTAGCGGGAGAGCGAAACGAGCAGTACTTC

abundance: -
d_gene: TRBD2
v_gene: TRBV4-1
j_gene: TRBJ2-3
CDR3aa: CASSQEMRTSPTDTQYF
CDR3nt: TGCGCCAGCAGCCAAGAGATGAGGACTAGCCCCACAGATACGCAGTATTTT

abundance: -
d_gene: TRBD2
v_gene: TRBV5-1
j_gene: TRBJ2-7
CDR3aa: CASSLGNSGRVNYEQYF
CDR3nt: TGCGCCAGCAGCTTGGGAAACAGCGGGAGGGTAAACTACGAGCAGTACTTC

abundance: -
d_gene: TRBD1
v_gene: TRBV6-6
j_gene: TRBJ2-7
CDR3aa: CASSLGQGVGEQYF
CDR3nt: TGTGCCAGCAGCCTCGGACAGGGGGTGGGCGAGCAGTACTTC

abundance: -
d_gene: -
v_gene: TRBV6-5
j_gene: TRBJ1-1
CDR3aa: CASSEIRYTEAFF
CDR3nt: TGTGCCAGCAGTGAAATCAGGTACACTGAAGCTTTCTTT

abundance: -
d_gene: -
v_gene: TRBV7-9
j_gene: TRBJ2-2
CDR3aa: CASSSSGSRDTGELFF
CDR3nt: TGTGCCAGCAGCTCGTCTGGGTCCCGGGACACCGGGGAGCTGTTTTTT

abundance: -
d_gene: TRBD2
v_gene: TRBV5-1
j_gene: TRBJ2-5
CDR3aa: CASSFTGTSGMYQETQYF
CDR3nt: TGCGCCAGCAGCTTCACCGGGACTAGCGGGATGTACCAAGAGACCCAGTACTTC

abundance: once
d_gene: -
v_gene: TRBV6-5
j_gene: TRBJ1-2
CDR3aa: CASSQGLYGYTF
CDR3nt: TGTGCCAGCAGTCAGGGCCTCTATGGCTACACCTTC

abundance: -
d_gene: -
v_gene: TRBV11-2
j_gene: TRBJ2-7
CDR3aa: CASSPLVSAGEQYF
CDR3nt: TGTGCCAGCAGCCCCCTGGTGTCCGCCGGCGAGCAGTACTTC

abundance: -
d_gene: TRBD2
v_gene: TRBV5-1
j_gene: TRBJ2-2
CDR3aa: CASSVGTDLAGGPPGELFF
CDR3nt: TGCGCCAGCAGCGTTGGGACTGATTTGGCGGGAGGGCCCCCCGGGGAGCTGTTTTTT

abundance: -
d_gene: TRBD1
v_gene: TRBV7-9
j_gene: TRBJ1-6
CDR3aa: CASRPAGTGLNSPLHF
CDR3nt: TGTGCCAGCAGACCCGCCGGGACAGGCTTAAATTCACCCCTCCACTTT

abundance: -
d_gene: TRBD1
v_gene: TRBV14
j_gene: TRBJ1-2
CDR3aa: CASSQAGTGPYGYTF
CDR3nt: TGTGCCAGCAGCCAAGCCGGGACAGGGCCGTATGGCTACACCTTC

abundance: once
d_gene: -
v_gene: TRBV9
j_gene: TRBJ2-3
CDR3aa: CASSVYRGTDTQYF
CDR3nt: TGTGCCAGCAGCGTCTACAGGGGCACAGATACGCAGTATTTT

abundance: -
d_gene: -
v_gene: TRBV12-5
j_gene: TRBJ2-3
CDR3aa: CASGFGSLLAATQYF
CDR3nt: TGTGCTAGTGGTTTCGGTTCCCTCCTGGCGGCTACGCAGTATTTT

abundance: -
d_gene: TRBD2
v_gene: TRBV5-1
j_gene: TRBJ2-7
CDR3aa: CASSITSGTYEQYF
CDR3nt: TGCGCCAGCAGCATTACTAGCGGTACCTACGAGCAGTACTTC

abundance: once
d_gene: TRBD2
v_gene: TRBV28
j_gene: TRBJ2-1
CDR3aa: CASPERREGPYNEQFF
CDR3nt: TGTGCCAGCCCCGAGAGGCGGGAGGGCCCCTACAATGAGCAGTTCTTC

abundance: -
d_gene: -
v_gene: TRBV10-2
j_gene: TRBJ1-1
CDR3aa: CASSGLIDEAFF
CDR3nt: TGCGCCAGCAGTGGCTTGATCGATGAGGCTTTCTTT

abundance: -
d_gene: TRBD1
v_gene: TRBV6-5
j_gene: TRBJ2-7
CDR3aa: CASSHTGGDLYEQYF
CDR3nt: TGTGCCAGCAGCCACACAGGGGGCGATCTCTACGAGCAGTACTTC

abundance: -
d_gene: TRBD1
v_gene: TRBV5-1
j_gene: TRBJ2-7
CDR3aa: CASSLDRGSYEQYF
CDR3nt: TGCGCCAGCAGCTTGGACAGGGGTTCCTACGAGCAGTACTTC

abundance: -
d_gene: -
v_gene: TRBV9
j_gene: TRBJ1-1
CDR3aa: CASSVGGRNPAFF
CDR3nt: TGTGCCAGCAGCGTAGGAGGTCGAAACCCAGCTTTCTTT

abundance: -
d_gene: TRBD1
v_gene: TRBV4-1
j_gene: TRBJ1-5
CDR3aa: CASSRTGTGPIRSRQPQHF
CDR3nt: TGCGCCAGCAGCCGAACCGGGACAGGGCCGATAAGGTCACGGCAGCCCCAGCATTTT

abundance: -
d_gene: TRBD2
v_gene: TRBV25-1
j_gene: TRBJ2-7
CDR3aa: CASSPSGGYYEQYF
CDR3nt: TGTGCCAGCAGTCCCAGCGGGGGGTACTACGAGCAGTACTTC

abundance: -
d_gene: TRBD2
v_gene: TRBV5-1
j_gene: TRBJ2-7
CDR3aa: CASSLAASGYEQYF
CDR3nt: TGCGCCAGCAGCTTGGCCGCTAGCGGCTACGAGCAGTACTTC

abundance: -
d_gene: -
v_gene: TRBV10-1
j_gene: TRBJ1-1
CDR3aa: CASSEGRNTEAFF
CDR3nt: TGCGCCAGCAGTGAGGGGAGGAACACTGAAGCTTTCTTT

abundance: once
d_gene: TRBD2
v_gene: TRBV5-1
j_gene: TRBJ2-3
CDR3aa: CASSLGTSGVTDTQYF
CDR3nt: TGCGCCAGCAGCTTGGGCACTAGCGGGGTCACAGATACGCAGTATTTT

abundance: -
d_gene: -
v_gene: TRBV19
j_gene: TRBJ1-3
CDR3aa: CASSRSAGASGNTIYF
CDR3nt: TGTGCCAGTAGTAGATCCGCGGGGGCTTCTGGAAACACCATATATTTT

abundance: -
d_gene: -
v_gene: TRBV14
j_gene: TRBJ2-5
CDR3aa: CASSPGGQQETQYF
CDR3nt: TGTGCCAGCAGCCCAGGGGGGCAGCAAGAGACCCAGTACTTC

abundance: -
d_gene: TRBD2
v_gene: TRBV7-8
j_gene: TRBJ2-4
CDR3aa: CASSLGLAVNIQYF
CDR3nt: TGTGCCAGCAGCTTAGGGCTAGCGGTGAACATTCAGTACTTC

abundance: -
d_gene: TRBD1
v_gene: TRBV30
j_gene: TRBJ2-7
CDR3aa: CAWSKDRGDEQYF
CDR3nt: TGTGCCTGGAGTAAGGACAGGGGCGACGAGCAGTACTTC

abundance: once
d_gene: -
v_gene: TRBV9
j_gene: TRBJ2-5
CDR3aa: CASSVGGSGTQTQYF
CDR3nt: TGTGCCAGCAGCGTAGGTGGAAGCGGGACACAGACCCAGTACTTC

abundance: -
d_gene: -
v_gene: TRBV2
j_gene: TRBJ1-2
CDR3aa: CASSEQGYGYTF
CDR3nt: TGTGCCAGCAGTGAGCAGGGCTATGGCTACACCTTC